The 30 T cell receptor beta chains in this list originate from one sample, sequenced in a study of glioma-infiltrating T cells. The iRepertoire nested amplicon-rescue multiplex PCR amplified TCR alpha and beta CDR3s from RNA. Using its own MiXCR run on the multiplex PCR reads, TCRdb lists one record per CDR3 protein. The sample lists over 70,000 distinct CDR3 sequences, 23% occurring once. The material sequenced was glioma tissue, nonneoplastic brain tissue, or PBMCs (not recorded which). These TCRs come from a human donor with low-grade glioma or glioblastoma, undergoing nonglioma brain surgery, or in good health (not recorded which).

This clonotype has at least ten counts. This sequence joins TRBV20-1 and TRBJ2-7; 11 nucleotides align to TRBD2. CDR1 is DFQATT, CDR2 SNEGSKA, per germline (reference sequence). V shed 0 bases and J 3 bases; nucleotides not matched to a gene: 16. The CDR3 extends over 19 amino acids. CDR3 in DNA: TGCAGTGCTAGAGATGAGGCTAGCGGGGGGATAACTGCGAACTACGAGCAGTACTTC. Its translation: CSARDEASGGITANYEQYF.

A word on this clonotype: A much larger clone sits a single nucleotide away, making a read error possible. The chain combines TRBV2 with TRBJ2-1; D is unclear. Trimming removed 7 bases at V and 9 bases at J, with 16 bases between. This CDR3 spans 13 amino acids. The germline V gene encodes CDR1 SNHLY and CDR2 FYNNEI. CDR3 region: CASIASGPSEQFF. CDR3 nucleotides: TGTGCCAGCATCGCCTCTGGACCAAGTGAGCAGTTCTTC.

This clonotype was recorded at least ten times. The chain employs TRBV2 and TRBJ2-6; D unclear. There are 14 residues in the CDR3. Germline assignment: CDR1 SNHLY and CDR2 FYNNEI. Deletions cut 7 bases from V and 0 bases from J, with 7 bases between. CDR3 sequence: CASTRISGANVLTF. In DNA form, the CDR3 reads TGTGCCAGCACTAGAATCTCTGGGGCCAACGTCCTGACTTTC.

This clonotype has ten or more counts. The CDR3 here is CASSPRLGGGNTDTQYF. Written as DNA, the CDR3 is TGTGCCAGCAGTCCCCGTCTTGGCGGGGGAAACACAGATACGCAGTATTTT. The chain recombines TRBV27 with TRBJ2-3; TRBD2 aligns across 7 bases. This CDR3 is 17 amino acids long. Germline trimming cut 5 bases from V and 2 bases from J; bases unmatched to any gene: 13. Germline assignment: CDR1 MNHEY and CDR2 SMNVEV (reference sequence).

At least ten counts were recorded for this clonotype. This chain links TRBV27 with TRBJ2-7; maybe TRBD1 (5 bases). The V gene's germline CDR1 is MNHEY and CDR2 SMNVEV (reference sequence). Trimming pared 0 bases from V and 4 bases from J, leaving 16 bases between. The CDR3 is made up of 16 amino acids. The CDR3 sequence is CASSLSGQGRGYEQYF. The CDR3 DNA reads TGTGCCAGCAGTTTATCGGGGCAGGGAAGGGGATACGAGCAGTACTTC.

This clonotype was seen ten or more times. This chain joins TRBV6-2 or TRBV6-3 and TRBJ2-7; D perhaps matches TRBD1 (5 bases). Trimming took 4 bases from V and 0 from J, leaving 16 bases between them. This CDR3 is built from 16 residues. CDR1 is MNHEY, CDR2 SVGEGT, per germline. CDR3 loop: CASSLRHGHSSYEQYF. Written as DNA, the CDR3 is TGTGCCAGCAGTTTACGCCACGGACATTCCTCCTACGAGCAGTACTTC.

This clonotype showed up many times. This sequence joins TRBV7-8 and TRBJ1-2; D possibly corresponds to TRBD1 (6 bases). V was clipped by 6 bases and J by 6 bases, with 20 bases between them. The CDR3 runs 15 residues. In germline, CDR1 is SGHVS, CDR2 FQNEAQ. The CDR3 DNA sequence: TGTGCCAGCAGTCCCGGGCCCCAAAAGGGGGATGGCTACACCTTC. Protein sequence: CASSPGPQKGDGYTF.

This clonotype was seen a few times. A read error may explain this, as a much larger clone is one base away. The chain is built from TRBV6-1 and TRBJ1-1, with D perhaps TRBD1 (5 bases). V was clipped by 9 bases and J by 3 bases, with 20 bases between them. This CDR3 has 15 residues. Per the germline V gene, CDR1 is MNHNS and CDR2 is SASEGT. The CDR3 bases are TGTGCCAGTTACGGCCGGGGAGTGGGGGACACTGAAGCTTTCTTT. It is translated as CASYGRGVGDTEAFF.

This sequence joins TRBV5-1 and TRBJ2-1; D is possibly TRBD2 (5 bases). This CDR3 comprises 15 residues. The V and J ends lost 5 bases and 5 bases respectively, with 17 bases between them. The germline gives CDR1 SGHRS, CDR2 YFSETQ. The CDR3 DNA reads as TGCGCCAGCAGATTACGGGGTCTCCGAGACAATGAGCAGTTCTTC. It translates to CASRLRGLRDNEQFF.

In this sample, this clonotype turned up many times. The V and J genes are TRBV18 and TRBJ1-3, with D tentatively TRBD1 (6 bases). Deletions cut 5 bases from V and 2 bases from J, with 16 bases between. CDR1 and CDR2 from the germline V gene are KGHSH and LQKENI. The CDR3 consists of 16 residues. CDR3 sequence (DNA): TGTGCCAGCTCATACCAGGGGATAAGGACTGGAAACACCATATATTTT. Its protein product is CASSYQGIRTGNTIYF.

On this clonotype: A much larger clone lies a single base off, so this may be a read error. The chain couples TRBV4-1 to TRBJ1-2, with a weak D call TRBD1 (5 bases). From germline, CDR1 is MGHRA and CDR2 YSYEKL. The CDR3 runs 15 residues. CDR3 coding DNA: TGCGCCATCAGCCAAGAGGGACGACGTCCCTATGGCTACACCTTC. Its translation is CAISQEGRRPYGYTF.

This clonotype was seen at least ten times. The chain uses TRBV27 and TRBJ1-2; the match to TRBD1 covers 9 bases. The CDR3 spans 15 residues. With 6 bases clipped from V and 4 bases from J, the junction kept 9 bases outside the gene matches. Germline loops: CDR1 MNHEY, CDR2 SMNVEV (reference sequence). In nucleotides, the CDR3 is TGTGCCAGCAGCCGGACAGGGGATAGAAGCTATGGCTACACCTTC. It codes for CASSRTGDRSYGYTF.

The chain links TRBV25-1 to TRBJ2-3; 7 nucleotides match TRBD2. V shed 3 bases and J 6 bases; nucleotides not matched to a gene: 12. CDR3 length: 16 amino acids. Germline CDR1 is MGHDK and CDR2 is SYGVNS. The chain's CDR3 is CASSEAPSGAFDTQYF. The CDR3 nucleotides read TGTGCCAGCAGTGAGGCGCCTAGCGGAGCATTCGATACGCAGTATTTT.

This clonotype was detected ten times or more. This chain joins TRBV20-1 and TRBJ2-5; 7 bases fit TRBD1. With 3 bases clipped from V and 1 base from J, the junction kept 8 bases outside the gene matches. There are 15 residues in the CDR3. Germline V gene sequence: CDR1 DFQATT, CDR2 SNEGSKA (reference sequence). This CDR3 is CSASPTTGTQETQYF. The CDR3 nucleotides read TGCAGTGCTAGTCCCACGACAGGGACCCAAGAGACCCAGTACTTC.

The sample holds many counts of this clonotype. The chain is built from TRBV18 and TRBJ1-2, with 10 bases matching TRBD1. This CDR3 has 16 amino acids. From germline, CDR1 is KGHSH and CDR2 LQKENI. V trimming: 3 bases; J trimming: 6 bases; junction bases outside the gene matches: 10. CDR3: CASSPATGGVGNGYTF. CDR3 DNA sequence: TGTGCCAGCTCACCCGCGACAGGGGGCGTAGGAAATGGCTACACCTTC.

The sample holds many counts of this clonotype. This chain connects TRBV6-1 to TRBJ1-5; D remains unclear. Looked up from germline, CDR1 is MNHNS and CDR2 is SASEGT. There are 16 residues in the CDR3. Trimming pared 1 base from V and 1 base from J, leaving 11 bases between. The CDR3 protein is CASSEEEGPSNQPQHF. CDR3 coding DNA: TGTGCCAGCAGTGAAGAAGAGGGTCCGAGCAATCAGCCCCAGCATTTT.

This clonotype was observed many times. The J gene is TRBJ2-1, the V gene TRBV27; D is possibly TRBD2 (5 bases). Germline V CDR1 and CDR2: MNHEY, SMNVEV (reference sequence). The CDR3 runs to 13 residues. V lost 3 bases and J 9 bases, leaving 12 bases between the germline ends. CDR3 bases: TGTGCCAGCAGTTTTAGGTCCGCGGGTGAGCAGTTCTTC. Protein: CASSFRSAGEQFF.

This clonotype was found many times. DNA for the CDR3: TGTGCCAGCAGTTTCGGGCTAGCGGGAGCCAATGAGCAGTTCTTC. Translating it yields CASSFGLAGANEQFF. V and J are TRBV6-1 and TRBJ2-1; 10 nucleotides line up with TRBD2. The CDR3 length is 15 residues. Per germline, CDR1 MNHNS and CDR2 SASEGT. Losses at the gene ends were 5 bases for V and 6 bases for J; bases not matched to a gene: 7.

In this sample, this clonotype turned up many times. This sequence joins TRBV6-1 and TRBJ2-1, with TRBD1 identical over 8 bases. CDR3 length equals 16 residues. Trimming took 4 bases from V and 4 from J; bases not matched to a gene: 9. Germline loops: CDR1 MNHNS, CDR2 SASEGT. The CDR3 nucleotides read TGTGCCAGCAGTGCGGTCCTGACAGGGGTTTACAATGAGCAGTTCTTC. As protein: CASSAVLTGVYNEQFF.

This clonotype occurred many times. The gene calls are TRBV20-1 and TRBJ2-3; no definite D call. CDR3 length: 16 residues. Germline CDR1 DFQATT, CDR2 SNEGSKA (reference sequence). V was shortened by 0 bases and J by 0 bases, with 13 bases between the two germline ends. The CDR3 here is CSARDQLARSTDTQYF. The CDR3 DNA sequence: TGCAGTGCTAGAGATCAACTGGCGAGGAGCACAGATACGCAGTATTTT.

Of note for this clonotype: This may be a read error, as it is one base from a much larger clone. The chain has TRBV20-1 and TRBJ2-1; the D gene is possibly TRBD2 (6 bases). In germline, CDR1 is DFQATT, CDR2 SNEGSKA (reference sequence). This CDR3 contains 11 residues. The germline V and J ends were trimmed by 6 bases and 10 bases, with 13 bases remaining between them. The CDR3 DNA sequence: TGCAGTGCCCGAGAGGACTACGAGCAGTTCTTC. This encodes CSAREDYEQFF.

This chain links TRBV20-1 with TRBJ1-1, with D possibly matching TRBD1 (6 bases). Per the germline V gene, CDR1 is DFQATT and CDR2 is SNEGSKA (reference sequence). V dropped 6 bases and J dropped 1 base, with 15 bases sitting between them. The CDR3 is made up of 14 amino acids. The CDR3 region has the DNA TGCAGTGCCAGAAGAGGGGGGCCGAACACTGAAGCTTTCTTT. Residues: CSARRGGPNTEAFF.

Turning to this clonotype: A read error is possible here, since a much larger clone lies one base away. The CDR3 nucleotides are TGTGCCAGCAGGGATACCGGGGGGCTGTTTTTT. Translated: CASRDTGGLFF. The J gene is TRBJ2-2, the V gene TRBV2, with D maybe TRBD2 (6 bases). The CDR3 is 11 residues long. Germline lookup yields CDR1 SNHLY and CDR2 FYNNEI.

At least ten counts were recorded for this clonotype. The genes are TRBV24-1 and TRBJ1-3; a weak D match, TRBD1 (5 bases). Germline V gene data show CDR1 as KGHDR and CDR2 as SFDVKD. The CDR3 covers 17 residues. V dropped 0 bases and J dropped 4 bases, with 15 bases sitting between them. CDR3 sequence: CATSDLPGTRRGNTIYF. The CDR3 DNA reads TGTGCCACCAGTGATTTGCCGGGGACTCGGCGAGGAAACACCATATATTTT.

This clonotype showed up just once. It may be a read error: a sequence one base away is much more abundant. V usage is TRBV19 and J usage is TRBJ2-3, with 7 bases lining up with TRBD1. Germline values: CDR1 LNHDA, CDR2 SQIVND (reference sequence). J was trimmed by 4 bases and V by 4 bases; bases with no gene match: 8. The length of the CDR3 is 15 residues. The CDR3 coding sequence is TGTGCCAGTAGTAGAGAACAGGGGCTGGCAGATACGCAGTATTTT. Translating it yields CASSREQGLADTQYF.

This sequence joins TRBV5-6 and TRBJ2-1; D is ambiguous. The CDR3 totals 13 residues. CDR1 and CDR2 (germline): SGHDT, YYEEEE. V lost 4 bases to trimming and J lost 7 bases, with 12 bases between them. In nucleotides, the CDR3 is TGTGCCAGCAGCCGGTTGGAAGGGAATGAGCAGTTCTTC. As protein: CASSRLEGNEQFF.

This sequence joins TRBV12-3 or TRBV12-4 and TRBJ2-2; 14 bases agree with TRBD2. Germline trimming cut 6 bases from V and 4 bases from J; bases unmatched to any gene: 4. There are 16 residues in the CDR3. The CDR3 sequence is CASSRGLAGGTGELFF. The CDR3 DNA reads TGTGCCAGCAGCCGTGGACTAGCGGGGGGCACCGGGGAGCTGTTTTTT.

This clonotype was detected many times. The chain employs TRBV16 and TRBJ1-2, with a weak D call TRBD1 (6 bases). CDR3 length equals 15 residues. Looked up from germline, CDR1 is KGHSY and CDR2 is FQNENV. Trimming removed 2 bases from V and 4 bases from J, with 14 bases in between. The CDR3 DNA follows: TGTGCCAGCAGCCAAACGCAAGGACAGATCTATGGCTACACCTTC. Its translation is CASSQTQGQIYGYTF.

Notes on this clonotype: Compared with germline, one end of the junction differs, possibly owing to a read error. The chain uses TRBV18 and TRBJ1-5; D not resolved. The CDR3 has 16 amino acids. Germline V gene sequence: CDR1 KGHSH, CDR2 LQKENI. This CDR3 is CASSPSGRGSNQPQHF. DNA for the CDR3: TGCGCCAGCTCACCGAGCGGACGGGGTAGCAATCAGCCCCAGCATTTT.

This clonotype has at least ten counts. The gene calls are TRBV7-9 and TRBJ1-1; D is undetermined. Germline lookup yields CDR1 SEHNR and CDR2 FQNEAQ (reference sequence). V lost 5 bases to trimming and J lost 4 bases, with 17 bases between them. This CDR3 spans 15 amino acids. CDR3 amino acids: CASSPRMGVGTEAFF. The CDR3 DNA follows: TGTGCCAGCAGCCCGCGTATGGGAGTGGGCACTGAAGCTTTCTTT.